This TCR beta chain was obtained from a study of T cells in Graves' hyperthyroidism and ophthalmopathy (dated by TCRdb to the late 2010s). With regard to the full study: Peripheral blood samples were taken at initial diagnosis, before any treatment was given. An independent validation cohort of under 20 hyperthyroidism patients and about 16 patients who later progressed to ophthalmopathy tested prospective prediction of ophthalmopathy. Once sampling was done, hyperthyroidism patients were given methimazole at a starting dose of 30 mg daily, whereas ophthalmopathy patients were given high-dose intravenous methylprednisolone. For training and testing, the approximately 97 patients in the discovery cohort were randomly divided in a 7:3 ratio. In several Graves' hyperthyroidism patients, the study also compared T-cell repertoires from thyroid tissue with T-cell repertoires from blood. TCR V-J signatures able to tell the groups apart were searched for in a discovery cohort of about a hundred patients, of whom fewer than 45 had Graves' ophthalmopathy and around 56 had stable Graves' hyperthyroidism. According to the paper, TCR Vbeta CDR3 sequencing was carried out on approximately 140 peripheral blood samples, which came from about 45 ophthalmopathy, roughly 75 hyperthyroidism and roughly 17 progressor patients.

At the junction V is shortened by 5 bases and J by 0 bases, with 14 bases in between. The cysteine opens and the phenylalanine closes a CDR3 of 17 amino acids. Only the CDR3 DNA stays, 51 bases, in frame from base 1. CDR1 and CDR2, looked up from the germline V gene, are LGHNT and FRNRAP. Study-level results and caveats: A model built on a 13 V-J signature distinguished ophthalmopathy from stable hyperthyroidism, reaching 85% to 90% sensitivity and around 81% specificity in cross-validation and 80%/75% in testing. Most expanded thyroid clonotypes (frequency above 0.001) were also detected in blood, suggesting blood repertoires may reflect thyroid immune responses. During validation, the model predicted progression to ophthalmopathy a median of about 6.3 months ahead of onset, with almost 71% sensitivity and 72% to 85% specificity. No statistical method was used to set the sample size in advance, and investigators knew the group allocation.

TCR beta CDR3 regions were amplified from RNA transcripts. The TCR CDR3 was subjected to a first round of RT-PCR using the HTBI primer set and the Qiagen OneStep RT-PCR kit. Libraries were constructed in a second round of multiplex PCR, after which size selection and purification were performed. Libraries were sequenced paired-end with 100 bp reads on an Illumina HiSeq2000. Per the original workflow: SOAPnuke was used to process the raw data, removing reads that contained adapters or uncalled bases, had a mean Phred below 15, or lacked an exact match to the constant primer or identifier. COPE v1.2.5 was used to merge high-quality paired reads, and clonotypes were defined as unique nucleotide sequences. MiTCR v1.1 was used to align clonotypes to the IMGT TRBV, TRBD and TRBJ reference segments. Only V-J combinations with frequency above 0.0001, covering 99% to 99.2% of repertoires, were analysed. A TCS score was defined as the ratio between F50 (clonal expansion) and ExV (chaos), using BLOSUM62-based TCRdist between CDR3 peptides within each V-J. Welch's t-statistics and random forest reduced fewer than 600 V-J features to around 14, which were used in a naive Bayes classifier (R e1071). TCRdb reworked the public reads: Q25 trimming with fastp, MiXCR clone assembly, productive beta chains retained. CDR3 protein duplicates are merged, each entry listing the most common genes and DNA. The V and J calls come from TCRdb's annotation, not from the publication. In this sample the table shows approximately 300,000 distinct CDR3 sequences, about a sixth of which occur a single time. The ten largest clonotypes hold approximately 60% of the sample.

Remarks on this clonotype: No antigen is known for it. The record has no base qualities; no much larger clone is one base away.

Ophthalmopathy patients had moderately to severely active disease, Clinical Activity Score of at least 3, NOSPECS grade of at least 4, and duration under 3 months. Any patient with an uncontrolled infection, another autoimmune disease, pregnancy or lactation was excluded. Clinical symptoms, serum thyroxine and TRAb, thyroid ultrasound, and orbital computed tomography formed the basis for the diagnoses. PBMCs were separated from roughly 10 ml of fresh peripheral blood using Ficoll-Paque density gradient centrifugation. Trizol reagent was used to extract total RNA, and RNA quality was then checked on an Agilent 2100 Bioanalyzer.

This TCR derives from a woman aged 60 to 75 with Graves' ophthalmopathy. Sequenced input: blood. The V gene is TRBV12-5 and the J gene is TRBJ2-6, with an unclear D gene assignment. CDR3 protein: CASGLQVVLSGANVLTF. The DNA sequence is given as TGTGCTAGTGGTCTACAAGTAGTCCTCTCTGGGGCCAACGTCCTGACTTTC.